The clone carrying this T cell receptor beta chain has more than one count but fewer than ten. What it binds is not known. The sample originates from a study of T-cell reconstitution after alpha-beta-depleted transplantation in children. V was shortened by 1 base and J by 8 bases, with 8 bases between the two germline ends. Germline CDR1 is SGHTA and CDR2 is FQGNSA. This CDR3 has 13 residues. Unique molecular identifiers were used in preparing the TCRbeta library. MiXCR, applied by TCRdb to the PCR reads, yields one record per CDR3 protein. The sample gives more than 120,000 distinct CDR3 sequences, 8.5% to 10% of which show up once; roughly 18% is in the top ten. Whole-study results and caveats: T-cell counts and diversity were attributed mostly to newly produced T cells one year after transplant. Several hundred rapidly expanded clones from non-depleted graft cells reportedly supplied alpha-beta T cells about two months post-transplant. The high TCRbeta diversity at day 60 in some patients came from surviving recipient T cells and thymic progenitors.

This chain connects TRBV7-2 to TRBJ1-4, with no clear D. The sequencing here drew on PBMCs, mostly from graft donor cells, taken 180 days after TCRalphabeta/CD19-depleted stem cell transplant. The receptor was derived from a female patient younger than 10 who had a stem cell transplant for congenital amegakaryocytic thrombocytopenia, so the T cells may come from the graft donor. The CDR3 spells CASSLVVWEKLFF. As DNA, the CDR3 is TGTGCCAGCAGCTTAGTGGTGTGGGAAAAACTGTTTTTT.